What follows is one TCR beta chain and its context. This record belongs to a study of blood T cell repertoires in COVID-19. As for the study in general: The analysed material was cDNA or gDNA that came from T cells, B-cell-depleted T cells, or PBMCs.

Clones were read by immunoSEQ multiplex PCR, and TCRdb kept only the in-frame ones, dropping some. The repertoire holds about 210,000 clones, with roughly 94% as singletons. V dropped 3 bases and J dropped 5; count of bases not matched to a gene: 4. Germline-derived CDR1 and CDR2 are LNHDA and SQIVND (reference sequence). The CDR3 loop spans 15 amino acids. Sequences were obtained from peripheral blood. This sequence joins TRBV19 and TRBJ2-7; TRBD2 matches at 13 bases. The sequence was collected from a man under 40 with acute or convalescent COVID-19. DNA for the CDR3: TGTGCCAGTAGTATTACCGGGACTAGCGGGGACGAGCAGTACTTC. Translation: CASSITGTSGDEQYF.